These 25 T cell receptor beta chains came from one sample sequenced in a study of T cell repertoires in cytomegalovirus infection. Each CDR3 protein is one row after TCRdb ran MiXCR on the reads. The data hold around 120,000 distinct CDR3 sequences, with 7% to 9.5% observed a single time. The sequencing input was PBMCs. The receptors were gathered from a human donor in good health (CMV status not recorded). Some clones in this sample may be carry-over from other donors' samples.

This clonotype was seen ten or more times. The chain links TRBV7-2 to TRBJ1-4; a weak D match, TRBD1 (5 bases). Germline V lookup: CDR1 SGHTA, CDR2 FQGNSA. Between the trimmed V and J ends, which lost 1 base and 7 bases, there was a span of 10 bases. This CDR3 spans 14 amino acids. CDR3 loop: CASSLGQRSEKLFF. CDR3 nucleotide sequence: TGTGCCAGCAGCTTAGGACAGCGGAGTGAAAAACTGTTTTTT.

This clonotype was detected only a few times. CDR3 loop: CASSFPQGAGQETQYF. DNA for the CDR3: TGTGCCAGCAGTTTTCCGCAGGGGGCTGGCCAAGAGACCCAGTACTTC. The chain carries TRBV28 and TRBJ2-5, with 8 bases identical to TRBD1. The CDR3 loop spans 16 amino acids. Losses at the gene ends were 3 bases for V and 1 base for J; bases not matched to a gene: 7. In germline, CDR1 is MDHEN, CDR2 SYDVKM.

The rearrangement uses TRBV10-2 and TRBJ1-6; 7 nucleotides align to TRBD1. Per germline, CDR1 WSHSY and CDR2 SAAADI. Trimming took 0 bases from V and 8 from J; bases not matched to a gene: 7. The length of the CDR3 is 16 residues. The CDR3 is CASSESVSGGHSPLHF. CDR3 coding DNA: TGCGCCAGCAGTGAGTCTGTATCAGGGGGTCATTCACCCCTCCACTTT.

Ten or more counts support this clonotype. The rearrangement links TRBV14 to TRBJ2-3; a weak D match, TRBD2 (5 bases). Germline CDR1 is SGHDN and CDR2 is FVKESK. Trimming stripped 0 bases from V and 2 bases from J, with 12 bases between. The CDR3 loop spans 16 amino acids. DNA for the CDR3: TGTGCCAGCAGCCAAGATCGGGGAACCACCACAGATACGCAGTATTTT. This encodes CASSQDRGTTTDTQYF.

This clonotype has a count of ten or more. V gene TRBV7-2 combines with J gene TRBJ2-5, with a weak D call TRBD1 (6 bases). Per the germline V gene, CDR1 is SGHTA and CDR2 is FQGNSA. Trimming shortened V by 8 bases and J by 4 bases, and 20 bases separated the two germline ends. The CDR3 covers 15 residues. The CDR3 region has the DNA TGTGCCAGCTTACTACCCGGGACAATGAGAGAGACCCAGTACTTC. Protein product: CASLLPGTMRETQYF.

This clonotype was seen many times. V and J are TRBV28 and TRBJ1-5; 7 bases are shared with TRBD1. In germline, CDR1 is MDHEN, CDR2 SYDVKM. CDR3 length: 15 residues. The V gene end was trimmed by 6 bases and the J gene end by 2 bases; junction bases not matched to a gene: 7. Here the CDR3 reads CASSTTGNGNQPQHF. CDR3 DNA sequence: TGTGCCAGCAGCACGACAGGGAACGGCAATCAGCCCCAGCATTTT.

The rearrangement links TRBV28 to TRBJ1-6; 7 positions agree with TRBD1. Germline CDR1 and CDR2: MDHEN and SYDVKM. There are 14 residues in the CDR3. Trimming removed 7 bases from V and 2 bases from J; junction bases left unmatched: 2. CDR3 region: CASTTGAYNSPLHF. The CDR3 DNA is TGTGCCAGCACCACAGGGGCCTATAATTCACCCCTCCACTTT.

The table lists this clonotype with many counts. The rearrangement joins TRBV5-1 to TRBJ2-5, with D possibly being TRBD1 (6 bases). The V end was cut by 4 bases, the J end by 2 bases, with 12 bases between. The CDR3 loop spans 14 amino acids. Germline V gene sequence: CDR1 SGHRS, CDR2 YFSETQ. The CDR3 region is CASSAGQPQETQYF. The CDR3, as DNA: TGCGCCAGCAGCGCCGGACAGCCACAAGAGACCCAGTACTTC.

This clonotype has at least ten counts. The V call is TRBV11-3, the J call TRBJ2-3, with 8 bases fitting TRBD2. CDR1 is SGHNT and CDR2 is YENEEA in the germline V gene. This CDR3 is 13 amino acids long. J was trimmed by 5 bases and V by 5 bases; bases with no gene match: 3. As DNA, the CDR3 is TGTGCCAGCAGCATGGGACTAGAAGATACGCAGTATTTT. It yields the protein CASSMGLEDTQYF.

There are a few counts of this clonotype. Possible read error: a much larger clone is one base away. The chain recombines TRBV7-2 with TRBJ1-1, with TRBD1 matching over 11 bases. The CDR3 contains 14 residues. Trimming removed 5 bases from V and 4 bases from J; junction bases left unmatched: 3. Germline lookup yields CDR1 SGHTA and CDR2 FQGNSA. Here the CDR3 DNA reads TGTGCCAGCAGCCCAGGACAGGGGGCCACTGAAGCTTTCTTT. It specifies CASSPGQGATEAFF.

This clonotype was counted only a few times. The V gene is TRBV2, the J gene TRBJ1-1, with 7 nucleotides matching TRBD1. Trimming removed 7 bases from V and 1 base from J; junction bases left unmatched: 3. The CDR3 is 13 residues long. Germline lookup yields CDR1 SNHLY and CDR2 FYNNEI. The CDR3 DNA follows: TGTGCCAGCACCGGGACAGCGAACACTGAAGCTTTCTTT. This codes for CASTGTANTEAFF.

This clonotype was observed many times. V and J are TRBV7-2 and TRBJ2-1; the match to TRBD2 covers 9 bases. This CDR3 contains 15 residues. Germline V gene data show CDR1 as SGHTA and CDR2 as FQGNSA. After removal of 5 bases from V and 6 bases from J, the junction contained 8 bases not matched to a gene. In DNA form, the CDR3 reads TGTGCCAGCAGCGCACTAGCGGGCCGAGCCAATGAGCAGTTCTTC. It translates to CASSALAGRANEQFF.

This clonotype was observed many times. This sequence joins TRBV7-9 and TRBJ2-5; D remains unclear. V was cut by 4 bases and J by 0 bases, with 9 bases left in between. The CDR3 runs to 14 residues. Per the germline V gene, CDR1 is SEHNR and CDR2 is FQNEAQ (reference sequence). CDR3 nucleotide sequence: TGTGCCAGCAGCTCAATCCGGGACCAAGAGACCCAGTACTTC. It codes for CASSSIRDQETQYF.

This clonotype was observed many times. The J gene is TRBJ2-7, the V gene TRBV7-3; 7 bases match TRBD2. The CDR3 extends over 14 amino acids. Per germline, CDR1 SGHTA and CDR2 FQGTGA. The ends lost 2 bases at V and 0 bases at J; junction bases unmatched: 1. The CDR3 sequence: CASSLRGGSYEQYF. Here the CDR3 DNA reads TGTGCCAGCAGCTTACGCGGGGGCTCCTACGAGCAGTACTTC.

This clonotype was recorded at least ten times. The chain is built from TRBV11-2 and TRBJ2-5; 8 bases fit TRBD2. With V trimmed by 5 bases and J by 4 bases, 6 bases remained unmatched. The CDR3 runs 14 residues. CDR1 and CDR2 from the germline V gene are SGHAT and FQNNGV. The CDR3 coding sequence is TGTGCCAGCAGCCGGGGGGGCGGATCAGAGACCCAGTACTTC. It translates to CASSRGGGSETQYF.

The chain links TRBV20-1 to TRBJ2-5, with D unresolved. V gave up 5 bases and J gave up 4 bases, with 20 bases separating them. Germline CDR1 is DFQATT and CDR2 is SNEGSKA (reference sequence). The CDR3 is made up of 15 amino acids. CDR3 in amino acids: CSAPPLGHEVETQYF. CDR3 DNA sequence: TGCAGTGCTCCACCCCTCGGGCATGAAGTAGAGACCCAGTACTTC.

This clonotype appeared many times. This chain uses TRBV9 with TRBJ1-1; D is possibly TRBD1 (6 bases). Germline CDR1 and CDR2: SGDLS and YYNGEE. This CDR3 is built from 13 residues. Trimming stripped 1 base from V and 4 bases from J, with 8 bases between. CDR3 amino acids: CASSVQGGTEAFF. CDR3 DNA sequence: TGTGCCAGCAGCGTACAAGGGGGCACTGAAGCTTTCTTT.

The chain couples TRBV5-1 to TRBJ1-1; D is possibly TRBD1 (6 bases). The CDR3 spans 16 residues. Germline V gene data show CDR1 as SGHRS and CDR2 as YFSETQ. V was cut by 4 bases and J by 1 base, with 17 bases left in between. The CDR3 protein is CASSPGGGAKNTEAFF. Here the CDR3 DNA reads TGCGCCAGCAGCCCGGGGGGGGGGGCGAAGAACACTGAAGCTTTCTTT.

This clonotype has more than one count but fewer than ten. The V and J genes are TRBV18 and TRBJ1-1; 8 bases map to TRBD1. Germline V gene lookup returns CDR1 KGHSH and CDR2 LQKENI. Trimming cost V 1 base and J 5 bases; bases outside gene matches: 9. CDR3 length: 16 residues. DNA of the CDR3: TGTGCCAGCTCACCACAGGGCGACAGGGGCGGTACTGAAGCTTTCTTT. It is translated as CASSPQGDRGGTEAFF.

Many counts were recorded for this clonotype. V usage is TRBV15 and J usage is TRBJ1-3, with D unclear. CDR3 length: 14 residues. Germline V gene data show CDR1 as LNHNV and CDR2 as YYDKDF (reference sequence). V was shortened by 8 bases and J by 0 bases, with 11 bases between the two germline ends. Here the CDR3 DNA reads TGTGCCACCTCGCGAGGCGGCTCTGGAAACACCATATATTTT. Amino acid sequence: CATSRGGSGNTIYF.

This clonotype has a count of ten or more. The gene calls are TRBV28 and TRBJ2-1; 11 nucleotides agree with TRBD2. This CDR3 spans 16 amino acids. J gave up 4 bases and V 2 bases, and 4 bases lay outside the gene matches. Germline values: CDR1 MDHEN, CDR2 SYDVKM. In nucleotides, the CDR3 is TGTGCCAGCAGTTTAAATCTAGCGGGGGGATACAATGAGCAGTTCTTC. It yields the protein CASSLNLAGGYNEQFF.

The sample holds many counts of this clonotype. The rearrangement uses TRBV7-2 and TRBJ2-2, with 9 bases matching TRBD1. The CDR3 length is 16 residues. Losses at the gene ends were 5 bases for V and 2 bases for J; bases not matched to a gene: 6. The germline V gene encodes CDR1 SGHTA and CDR2 FQGNSA. In DNA form, the CDR3 reads TGTGCCAGCAGCCCCGACAGGGGGTTTAACACCGGGGAGCTGTTTTTT. It is translated as CASSPDRGFNTGELFF.

J is TRBJ1-2 and V is TRBV29-1; D is uncertain. The CDR3 totals 14 residues. The germline gives CDR1 SQVTM, CDR2 ANQGSEA. The V end was cut by 5 bases, the J end by 6 bases, with 19 bases between. The CDR3 DNA follows: TGCAGCGTTACTACCCAGGACGGTTACAATGGCTACACCTTC. Protein product: CSVTTQDGYNGYTF.

The chain couples TRBV2 to TRBJ1-2; D gene unclear. CDR1 and CDR2 from the germline V gene are SNHLY and FYNNEI. Deletions cut 9 bases from V and 8 bases from J, with 16 bases between. CDR3 size: 12 residues. The CDR3 coding sequence is TGTGCCAGAGGAGGCAGAGGTTGGGGCTACACCTTC. This sequence encodes CARGGRGWGYTF.

In its sample, this clonotype was seen many times. The V gene is TRBV12-3 or TRBV12-4, the J gene TRBJ1-5; no reliable D call. Trimming pared 5 bases from V and 5 bases from J, leaving 16 bases between. The CDR3 runs to 15 residues. The CDR3 protein is CASSMDGQLYQPQHF. The CDR3 DNA follows: TGTGCCAGCAGTATGGACGGTCAACTTTATCAGCCCCAGCATTTT.